The sequence of this T cell receptor beta chain was determined in a study of long-term antiretroviral therapy in people with HIV. Study in general: Samples from the earliest time points predate the 2015 immediate-ART recommendation by about a decade.

On this clone: Its cognate antigen is unknown.

Germline V gene sequence: CDR1 SGDLS, CDR2 YYNGEE. V was cut by 0 bases and J by 5 bases, with 14 bases left in between. The CDR3 runs 16 residues. Study-wide results and caveats: The clones with expansion before ART were dominant in the repertoire at all time points. Compared with controls, HIV repertoires showed narrower CDR3 length ranges.

Researchers ran immunoSEQ v3.0 at survey level. Sequencing was performed with immunoSEQ multiplex PCR; in TCRdb, only in-frame clones are kept and a portion is missing. The top ten hold less than 3.5% of the sample, which has 40,000 to 45,000 clones, about 96% seen once. The clonotype was recovered from a woman in her forties or fifties with HIV. The sequencing here drew on unsorted PBMCs, taken 3.7 years after starting antiretroviral therapy. This chain links TRBV9 with TRBJ2-2; tentatively, D is TRBD1 (6 bases). The CDR3 protein is CASSVGWGRRTGELFF. The CDR3 nucleotides read TGTGCCAGCAGCGTAGGATGGGGGCGGAGGACCGGGGAGCTGTTTTTT.